This T cell receptor beta chain was found in a study of spatial heterogeneity in lung cancer. Study-wide context: Detection consistently yielded more beta chains than alpha chains.

This clonotype was recorded a few times. This CDR3 comprises 12 residues. CDR1 and CDR2 (germline): DFQATT, SNEGSKA (reference sequence). Trimming removed 4 bases at V and 7 bases at J, with 13 bases between. Stated time point: sample taken at primary tumor resection. The donors, 70 to 80 patients with untreated early-stage non-small cell lung cancer, provided the samples. Whole RNA was taken from tumor, nontumor lung or frozen PBMC; it was then sequenced unsorted. TCRdb fed the 5' RACE reads into MiXCR, producing one record per CDR3 protein. There are 40,000 to 50,000 distinct CDR3 sequences in the sample; roughly an eighth occur only once, and around three fifths lies in the top ten.

The source material was PBMCs, sampled at surgery. The chain carries TRBV20-1 and TRBJ1-2, with D uncertain. This sequence was found in a male donor with early-stage non-small cell lung cancer. Here the CDR3 reads CSAKRAASGYTF. CDR3 nucleotides: TGCAGTGCTAAGAGGGCCGCGAGTGGCTACACCTTC.